This T cell receptor (beta chain) was captured in a study of blood T cells in healthy people across ages. The ends were cut back, 1 base at V and 10 bases at J, with 14 bases in the middle. The V gene's germline CDR1 is LGHDT and CDR2 YNNKEL (reference sequence). CDR3 size: 15 residues. The authors ran a second PCR of roughly 6 to 12 cycles using a sample-barcoded 5' primer and a J-beta primer mix. One entry per CDR3 protein results from TCRdb running MiXCR on the 5' RACE reads. The sample records 550,000 to 800,000 distinct CDR3 sequences, under 25% being singletons. Study-level points and caveats: Long-lived and aged donors differed, with more naive CD4+ cells and higher diversity in the long-lived.

Donors each provided about 9.5 milliliters of peripheral blood. Notes on this clonotype: Antigen unknown.

Sequencing input: blood. The receptor was derived from a man between 65 and 79 years old in good health. The rearrangement joins TRBV3-1 to TRBJ1-6; no clear D. DNA of the CDR3: TGTGCCAGCAGCCAAGGTTTACTGGGGAAGTCACCCCTCCACTTT. Encoded protein: CASSQGLLGKSPLHF.